This TCR beta chain comes out of a study of OX40 agonist ivuxolimab in advanced cancers. Study overall: Three individuals attained partial responses, comprising one hepatocellular carcinoma case and two cutaneous melanoma cases. Broader study findings: Determination of antigen specificity was not performed for the expanded peripheral T cells.

CDR1 and CDR2 from the germline V gene are ENHRY and SYGVKD. The CDR3 runs 16 residues. Germline trimming cut 3 bases from V and 6 bases from J; bases unmatched to any gene: 6. Only in-frame clones appear in the TCRdb table, and some are missing; sequencing was by immunoSEQ multiplex PCR. The sample lists 35,000 or so clones, more than 75% seen once, with around 25% in the top ten. Comments on this clone: What it binds is not known.

This material consisted of CD4+ or CD8+ T cells sorted from blood, taken in a trial of the OX40 agonist ivuxolimab. The clonotype comes from an adult with an advanced solid tumor such as melanoma, head and neck, liver or kidney cancer. The chain combines TRBV10-3 with TRBJ1-5; 12 bases line up with TRBD1. CDR3: CAISDTKGQGAQPQHF. The CDR3 DNA sequence: TGTGCCATCAGTGACACGAAGGGACAGGGGGCTCAGCCCCAGCATTTT.